This TCR beta chain was observed in a study of blood T cells in healthy people across ages. Study conclusions and caveats: The fall in TCR beta diversity per million T cells was roughly linear with age. Diversity figures based on one million T cells were deemed too low. PBMCs were not sorted, which prevented a conclusive comparison of naive versus antigen-experienced cells.

A second PCR, run for about 6 to 11 cycles, used a sample-barcoded 5' primer plus a J-beta primer mix. TCRdb passed the 5' RACE reads through MiXCR, listing each CDR3 protein once. The sample has around 2 million distinct CDR3 sequences; roughly two fifths are singletons. The donors, aged roughly 6 to 95, were healthy Caucasians from Russia. The CDR3 has 12 amino acids. The germline CDR1 and CDR2 sequences are SQVTM and ANQGSEA. V shed 4 bases and J shed 2 bases, with 8 bases lying between them. This clonotype was counted only a few times. Its antigen is currently unknown. Material: blood. This chain connects TRBV29-1 to TRBJ1-1; no definite D call. This receptor was taken from a human donor in good health. DNA for the CDR3: TGCAGCGTTGCAGGACTAAACACTGAAGCTTTCTTT. It yields the protein CSVAGLNTEAFF.